A single sample is the source of the 5 T cell receptor beta chains below, sequenced in a study of cytomegalovirus exposure and HLA in healthy donors. Primers included in the PCR were 60 Vbeta and 13 Jbeta primers. TCRdb keeps only in-frame clones here, not all; method: immunoSEQ multiplex PCR. The sample carries 250,000 or so clones, roughly 84% recorded once. The specimen sequenced was PBMCs. These receptors all come from a human donor in good health.

The table lists this clone with a few counts. The rearrangement joins TRBV2 to TRBJ2-3; the D is unclear. The CDR3 has 12 residues. Germline CDR1 is SNHLY and CDR2 is FYNNEI. The V end was cut by 1 base, the J end by 6 bases, with 5 bases between. Here the CDR3 reads CASSEGADTQYF. The CDR3, as DNA: TGTGCCAGCAGTGAAGGAGCGGATACGCAGTATTTT.

This clone was detected once. The chain combines TRBV7-3 with TRBJ2-1; TRBD2 matches 10 bases. The length of the CDR3 is 15 residues. Trimming cost V 2 bases and J 4 bases; bases outside gene matches: 2. Germline V gives CDR1 SGHTA, CDR2 FQGTGA. Here the CDR3 reads CASSLQTSGYNEQFF. CDR3 DNA sequence: TGTGCCAGCAGCTTACAGACTAGCGGGTACAATGAGCAGTTCTTC.

CDR3 DNA sequence: TGTGCCAGCAGCTTAATCCGTACTAGCGCGCTGAATGAGCAGTTCTTC. Translation: CASSLIRTSALNEQFF. This rearrangement joins TRBV7-3 to TRBJ2-1, with 7 bases that match TRBD2. The V and J ends lost 1 base and 7 bases, in that order; junction bases with no gene match: 10. The CDR3 is 16 amino acids. Germline lookup yields CDR1 SGHTA and CDR2 FQGTGA. Full variable domain (outside the CDR3, taken from reference TRBV7-3 and TRBJ2-1): GAGVSQTPSNKVTEKGKYVELRCDPISGHTALYWYRQSLGQGPEFLIYFQGTGAADDSGLPNDRFFAVRPEGSVSTLKIQRTERGDSAVYLCASSLIRTSALNEQFFGPGTRLTVL.

The chain employs TRBV11-2 and TRBJ2-3; maybe TRBD2 (6 bases). Looked up from germline, CDR1 is SGHAT and CDR2 is FQNNGV. V was trimmed by 4 bases and J by 3 bases, leaving 17 bases between them. CDR3 length: 16 residues. In DNA, the CDR3 is TGTGCCAGCAGCTGGATATCTTGGGGACTGACAGATACGCAGTATTTT. Its translation is CASSWISWGLTDTQYF.

V usage is TRBV6-5 and J usage is TRBJ2-2; D remains ambiguous. The CDR3 is made up of 16 amino acids. V lost 0 bases and J 1 base, leaving 9 bases between the germline ends. Germline V gene sequence: CDR1 MNHEY, CDR2 SVGAGI. The CDR3 spells CASSYSASWNTGELFF. For the CDR3, the DNA is TGTGCCAGCAGTTACTCTGCGTCTTGGAACACCGGGGAGCTGTTTTTT.